These 25 T cell receptor beta chains share one sample of origin, sequenced in a study of CD8+CD57+ T cells in acquired aplastic anemia. Selection for sequencing was limited to patients who had shown CD8+CD57+ cell expansion by flow cytometry. The template used for profiling TCR beta VDJ and CDR3 was genomic DNA. MiXCR, run by TCRdb on the reads, gives a single entry per CDR3 protein. The sample shows 150,000 to 170,000 distinct CDR3 sequences, just over 50% of them seen only once. The sequencing input was sorted CD4+, CD8+, or CD8+CD57+ T cells (not recorded which) from PBMCs. The receptors were gathered from a human donor with aplastic anemia.

A few counts support this clonotype. The chain is built from TRBV10-3 and TRBJ1-1; D not certain. The germline gives CDR1 ENHRY, CDR2 SYGVKD. The length of the CDR3 is 12 residues. V shed 2 bases and J shed 3 bases, with 4 bases lying between them. The CDR3 reads CAISETDTEAFF. DNA of the CDR3: TGTGCCATCAGTGAGACAGACACTGAAGCTTTCTTT.

This clonotype was counted at least ten times. The CDR3 sequence: CASSFRRGNSPLHF. The CDR3 DNA sequence: TGTGCCAGCAGCTTCAGGCGGGGTAATTCACCCCTCCACTTT. The rearrangement uses TRBV13 and TRBJ1-6; D remains ambiguous. Per the germline V gene, CDR1 is PRHDT and CDR2 is FYEKMQ (reference sequence). The length of the CDR3 is 14 residues. V lost 3 bases and J 6 bases, leaving 9 bases between the germline ends. Based on the CDR3 plus reference TRBV13 and TRBJ1-6, the full variable domain is AAGVIQSPRHLIKEKRETATLKCYPIPRHDTVYWYQQGPGQDPQFLISFYEKMQSDKGSIPDRFSAQQFSDYHSELNMSSLELGDSALYFCASSFRRGNSPLHFGNGTRLTVT.

In regard to this clonotype: At one of its ends the junction is not consistent with the germline gene, which may arise from a read error. V is TRBV6-1 and J is TRBJ2-1, with D perhaps matching TRBD2 (5 bases). CDR1 and CDR2 from the germline V gene are MNHNS and SASEGT. This CDR3 comprises 15 residues. CDR3 nucleotide sequence: TGTGTCAGCAGTGAGGCACCCGGGATCTACAATGAGCAGTTCTTC. Translating gives CVSSEAPGIYNEQFF.

The J gene is TRBJ1-4, the V gene TRBV2, with 9 nucleotides matching TRBD1. The germline V gene encodes CDR1 SNHLY and CDR2 FYNNEI. The length of the CDR3 is 14 residues. V trimming: 1 base; J trimming: 11 bases; junction bases outside the gene matches: 5. CDR3 nucleotides: TGTGCCAGCAGTGAAGGGACAGGGGTGGGCAAACTGTTTTTT. Translation: CASSEGTGVGKLFF.

The V gene is TRBV12-3 or TRBV12-4, the J gene TRBJ1-3; possible D gene TRBD1, 6 bases. The V end lost 9 bases, the J end lost 4 bases, and 7 bases lay between the germline ends. The CDR3 has 11 amino acids. This chain's CDR3 is CASGQGNTIYF. The CDR3 DNA sequence: TGTGCCAGTGGACAGGGAAACACCATATATTTT.

The chain combines TRBV20-1 with TRBJ2-5; 8 nucleotides line up with TRBD2. The CDR3 runs to 15 residues. The V and J ends lost 3 bases and 5 bases, in that order; junction bases with no gene match: 11. Germline CDR1 and CDR2: DFQATT and SNEGSKA (reference sequence). The CDR3 loop reads CSASLQRGRSETQYF. In DNA form, the CDR3 reads TGCAGTGCTAGCCTTCAGCGGGGGAGGAGCGAGACCCAGTACTTC.

This clonotype was recorded at least ten times. The chain employs TRBV7-9 and TRBJ2-5, with D possibly TRBD2 on 5 matching bases. This CDR3 comprises 14 residues. Germline V gene data show CDR1 as SEHNR and CDR2 as FQNEAQ (reference sequence). The V gene lost 3 bases and the J gene lost 4 bases, with 12 bases spanning the gap. Here the CDR3 reads CASSLSGVGETQYF. CDR3 sequence (DNA): TGTGCCAGCAGCTTGTCCGGGGTCGGAGAGACCCAGTACTTC. Full variable domain (outside the CDR3, taken from reference TRBV7-9 and TRBJ2-5): DTGVSQNPRHKITKRGQNVTFRCDPISEHNRLYWYRQTLGQGPEFLTYFQNEAQLEKSRLLSDRFSAERPKGSFSTLEIQRTEQGDSAMYLCASSLSGVGETQYFGPGTRLLVL.

The genes are TRBV2 and TRBJ2-1; D unclear. Trimming removed 2 bases at V and 6 bases at J, with 11 bases between. CDR1 is SNHLY, CDR2 FYNNEI, per germline. CDR3 size: 14 residues. CDR3 protein: CASSELAGLNEQFF. CDR3 nucleotide sequence: TGTGCCAGCAGTGAATTGGCAGGCCTCAATGAGCAGTTCTTC.

This clonotype was counted at least ten times. The chain is built from TRBV2 and TRBJ2-5; TRBD1 or TRBD2 may be the D gene (6 bases each). The CDR3 consists of 15 residues. V dropped 4 bases and J dropped 1 base, with 13 bases sitting between them. Germline loops: CDR1 SNHLY, CDR2 FYNNEI. CDR3 nucleotides: TGTGCCAGCAGTGTCCGTCCGGGGGCCCAAGAGACCCAGTACTTC. It is translated as CASSVRPGAQETQYF.

The rearrangement uses TRBV10-1 and TRBJ1-1, with D tentatively TRBD1 (5 bases). The CDR3 totals 14 residues. Trimming pared 0 bases from V and 13 bases from J, leaving 18 bases between. In germline, CDR1 is WNHNN, CDR2 SYGVQD (reference sequence). For the CDR3, the DNA is TGCGCCAGCAGTGAGTCGATGCTAGCGGGGGAGGGTTTCTTT. It encodes CASSESMLAGEGFF.

This chain links TRBV29-1 with TRBJ2-1, with 14 bases lining up with TRBD2. This CDR3 is built from 13 residues. After removal of 6 bases from V and 10 bases from J, the junction contained 5 bases not matched to a gene. Germline V CDR1 and CDR2: SQVTM, ANQGSEA. CDR3: CSVGLAGGWEQFF. CDR3 DNA sequence: TGCAGCGTAGGACTAGCGGGAGGTTGGGAGCAGTTCTTC.

This clonotype was seen only a few times. The chain is built from TRBV15 and TRBJ1-2; the D is unclear. V lost 5 bases and J 2 bases, leaving 12 bases between the germline ends. CDR3 length: 14 residues. Germline V gene lookup returns CDR1 LNHNV and CDR2 YYDKDF (reference sequence). This CDR3 is CATSYVLGNYGYTF. CDR3 DNA: TGTGCCACCAGCTACGTCTTGGGGAACTATGGCTACACCTTC.

The chain uses TRBV15 and TRBJ1-1; TRBD1 aligns across 8 bases. The germline V gene encodes CDR1 LNHNV and CDR2 YYDKDF (reference sequence). The CDR3 contains 13 residues. V trimming: 3 bases; J trimming: 10 bases; junction bases outside the gene matches: 7. The CDR3 DNA reads TGTGCCACCAGCAGGGTCAGGGGGCGAGGAGCTTTCTTT. Encoded protein: CATSRVRGRGAFF.

J is TRBJ2-3 and V is TRBV2; D might be TRBD2 (7 bases). Trimming left V 6 bases short and J 8 bases short, with 21 bases between. The CDR3 is made up of 15 amino acids. Germline lookup yields CDR1 SNHLY and CDR2 FYNNEI. The CDR3 bases are TGTGCCAGCAGAAGGACACAGGGAGGGGGGGGTACGCAGTATTTT. Translated: CASRRTQGGGGTQYF.

The V gene is TRBV10-3, the J gene TRBJ2-1; 7 positions agree with TRBD1. The CDR3 is made up of 14 amino acids. V lost 4 bases to trimming and J lost 6 bases; unmatched junction nucleotides: 6. Germline CDR1 ENHRY, CDR2 SYGVKD. The CDR3 loop reads CAISGDREFNEQFF. CDR3 nucleotides: TGTGCCATCAGTGGCGACAGGGAATTCAATGAGCAGTTCTTC.

This clonotype was found many times. V gene TRBV4-1 combines with J gene TRBJ2-5, with a tentative D call TRBD2 (6 bases). CDR1 is MGHRA, CDR2 YSYEKL, per germline. The CDR3 length is 15 residues. Trimming stripped 4 bases from V and 5 bases from J, with 17 bases between. The CDR3 sequence is CASSLLAEGRETQYF. The CDR3 DNA sequence: TGCGCCAGCAGCCTTCTGGCGGAGGGCCGGGAGACCCAGTACTTC.

J is TRBJ1-5 and V is TRBV7-8; D unresolved. Deletions cut 5 bases from V and 4 bases from J, with 6 bases between. Germline CDR1 and CDR2: SGHVS and FQNEAQ. CDR3 length: 12 amino acids. CDR3 coding DNA: TGTGCCAGCAGCCCGGGGAATCAGCCCCAGCATTTT. Protein product: CASSPGNQPQHF.

There are a few counts of this clonotype. The chain recombines TRBV19 with TRBJ1-5; D gene ambiguous. V was trimmed by 6 bases and J by 6 bases, leaving 18 bases between them. The CDR3 length is 15 residues. Germline V CDR1 and CDR2: LNHDA, SQIVND (reference sequence). DNA for the CDR3: TGTGCCAGTAGAAACGTGGGGTCGAGTGGTCAGCCCCAGCATTTT. It translates to CASRNVGSSGQPQHF.

The genes are TRBV12-3 or TRBV12-4 and TRBJ1-2, with 8 bases that match TRBD1. V trimming: 3 bases; J trimming: 4 bases; junction bases outside the gene matches: 7. The CDR3 is 15 amino acids. The chain's CDR3 is CASSFQGAGSYGYTF. CDR3 nucleotides: TGTGCCAGCAGTTTCCAGGGGGCAGGTAGCTATGGCTACACCTTC.

Many counts were recorded for this clonotype. V gene TRBV10-2 combines with J gene TRBJ1-5; 7 nucleotides align to TRBD1. Germline CDR1 WSHSY, CDR2 SAAADI. After removal of 2 bases from V and 9 bases from J, the junction contained 22 bases not matched to a gene. The CDR3 covers 19 residues. CDR3 amino acids: CASSEPQSDREGKYWPQHF. CDR3 sequence (DNA): TGCGCCAGCAGTGAGCCTCAGAGTGACAGGGAAGGGAAATATTGGCCCCAGCATTTT.

CDR3 DNA: TGTGCCAGCAGCGTCGCCGGGGAGGGCGGGGAGCTGTTTTTT. The encoded protein is CASSVAGEGGELFF. The rearrangement joins TRBV9 to TRBJ2-2; 7 nucleotides line up with TRBD2. V lost 2 bases to trimming and J lost 7 bases; unmatched junction nucleotides: 5. Germline loops: CDR1 SGDLS, CDR2 YYNGEE. This CDR3 comprises 14 residues.

The rearrangement uses TRBV9 and TRBJ2-7, with TRBD2 as a possible D gene (6 bases). V lost 0 bases, J lost 4 bases, and 11 bases lay in between. This CDR3 contains 14 residues. Germline CDR1 reads SGDLS; CDR2 reads YYNGEE. The CDR3: CASSVAPGGYEQYF. CDR3 nucleotides: TGTGCCAGCAGCGTAGCCCCAGGAGGGTACGAGCAGTACTTC.

This chain connects TRBV7-8 to TRBJ1-1; TRBD1 aligns across 8 bases. This CDR3 has 15 amino acids. V lost 2 bases and J lost 0; bases outside the gene matches: 2. Germline V gene data show CDR1 as SGHVS and CDR2 as FQNEAQ. This CDR3 reads CASSLRDRLNTEAFF. CDR3 DNA: TGTGCCAGCAGCTTAAGGGACAGGTTGAACACTGAAGCTTTCTTT. Combining the CDR3 with reference TRBV7-8 and TRBJ1-1 gives the whole variable domain GAGVSQSPRYKVAKRGQDVALRCDPISGHVSLFWYQQALGQGPEFLTYFQNEAQLDKSGLPSDRFFAERPEGSVSTLKIQRTQQEDSAVYLCASSLRDRLNTEAFFGQGTRLTVV.

This clonotype was recorded many times. CDR3 sequence reads: CASSPAQGVLDTQYF. The DNA for the CDR3 is TGTGCCAGCAGCCCGGCACAGGGAGTGCTAGATACGCAGTATTTT. The chain is built from TRBV11-1 and TRBJ2-3; a possible D gene is TRBD1 (6 bases). Trimming removed 5 bases from V and 5 bases from J, with 17 bases in between. Germline V gives CDR1 SGHAT, CDR2 FQDESV (reference sequence). This CDR3 is 15 amino acids long.

In this sample, this clonotype turned up many times. CDR3 residues: CASSLYPRPNTEAFF. CDR3 sequence (DNA): TGTGCCAGCAGCTTATATCCCAGGCCGAACACTGAAGCTTTCTTT. The chain joins TRBV7-6 to TRBJ1-1; D gene ambiguous. CDR1 and CDR2 from the germline V gene are SGHVS and FNYEAQ. The V end lost 2 bases, the J end lost 1 base, and 11 bases lay between the germline ends. The CDR3 consists of 15 residues.